Following are 20 T cell receptor beta chains from one sample sequenced in a study of cytomegalovirus exposure and HLA in healthy donors. 13 Jbeta primers and 60 Vbeta primers were used for the PCR. Data came from immunoSEQ multiplex PCR; TCRdb stores just in-frame clones and leaves some out. The repertoire holds roughly 150,000 clones, with more than 60% as singletons. Input material: PBMCs. The receptor source for this set is a man younger than 35 in good health and CMV-seropositive.

The genes are TRBV4-2 and TRBJ2-1; D unresolved. This CDR3 is built from 15 residues. The V and J ends lost 1 base and 0 bases respectively, with 7 bases between them. Germline-derived CDR1 and CDR2 are LGHNA and YNFKEQ. In DNA form, the CDR3 reads TGTGCCAGCAGCCAAGGACAAAACTCCTACAATGAGCAGTTCTTC. Residues: CASSQGQNSYNEQFF.

This clone was recorded a few times. This sequence joins TRBV15 and TRBJ2-5; D might be TRBD2 (5 bases). The CDR3 contains 16 residues. Germline V gene sequence: CDR1 LNHNV, CDR2 YYDKDF (reference sequence). V was trimmed by 1 base and J by 1 base, leaving 13 bases between them. CDR3 DNA sequence: TGTGCCACCAGCAGAGCGAGGGTGGGGAGCCAAGAGACCCAGTACTTC. Amino acids: CATSRARVGSQETQYF.

The chain joins TRBV30 to TRBJ1-5, with no clear D. Germline-derived CDR1 and CDR2 are GTSNPN and SVGIG (reference sequence). This CDR3 region has 11 residues. V lost 0 bases to trimming and J lost 9 bases, with 6 bases between them. For the CDR3, the DNA is TGTGCCTGGAGTGTACTAGGGCCCCAGCATTTT. Translated, it gives CAWSVLGPQHF.

The J gene is TRBJ2-5, the V gene TRBV11-3, with 12 bases identical to TRBD2. Trimming at V came to 1 base and at J to 5 bases, leaving 2 bases not matched to a gene. This CDR3 contains 15 residues. Germline CDR1 is SGHNT and CDR2 is YENEEA. This CDR3 reads CASSLGLAGAETQYF. The CDR3 DNA follows: TGTGCCAGCAGCTTAGGACTAGCGGGAGCGGAGACCCAGTACTTC.

The rearrangement uses TRBV30 and TRBJ1-1, with 11 bases fitting TRBD1. V lost 3 bases, J lost 3 bases, and 9 bases stayed unmatched. CDR3 size: 16 residues. Germline values: CDR1 GTSNPN, CDR2 SVGIG (reference sequence). CDR3 bases: TGTGCCTGGAGCAGGACAGGGGGCCCTAGGGACACTGAAGCTTTCTTT. It encodes CAWSRTGGPRDTEAFF.

CDR3: CASRQDRVPYEQYF. The CDR3 nucleotides read TGCGCCAGCAGACAAGACAGGGTCCCCTACGAGCAGTACTTC. The rearrangement links TRBV5-1 to TRBJ2-7; TRBD1 aligns across 7 bases. Germline V CDR1 and CDR2: SGHRS, YFSETQ. The ends lost 5 bases at V and 2 bases at J; junction bases unmatched: 7. This CDR3 region has 14 residues. Full variable domain (outside the CDR3, taken from reference TRBV5-1 and TRBJ2-7): KAGVTQTPRYLIKTRGQQVTLSCSPISGHRSVSWYQQTPGQGLQFLFEYFSETQRNKGNFPGRFSGRQFSNSRSEMNVSTLELGDSALYLCASRQDRVPYEQYFGPGTRLTVT.

The gene calls are TRBV5-4 and TRBJ2-1; 7 nucleotides align to TRBD2. The germline CDR1 and CDR2 sequences are SGHNT and YYREEE (reference sequence). V lost 4 bases, J lost 4 bases, and 8 bases stayed unmatched. The CDR3 is 15 amino acids. The CDR3: CASSPRERGYNEQFF. DNA of the CDR3: TGTGCCAGCAGCCCGCGCGAGCGGGGTTACAATGAGCAGTTCTTC.

The chain couples TRBV4-1 to TRBJ2-7; weak D call: TRBD2 (6 bases). V was pared by 0 bases and J by 2 bases, with 11 bases between. There are 15 residues in the CDR3. The germline gives CDR1 MGHRA, CDR2 YSYEKL. CDR3 sequence: CASSQEGTSPYEQYF. The CDR3 region has the DNA TGCGCCAGCAGCCAAGAAGGAACTAGCCCCTACGAGCAGTACTTC.

The chain links TRBV7-9 to TRBJ1-1, with TRBD1 matching over 7 bases. The CDR3 extends over 16 amino acids. The ends lost 5 bases at V and 6 bases at J; junction bases unmatched: 15. Germline-derived CDR1 and CDR2 are SEHNR and FQNEAQ (reference sequence). The CDR3 sequence is CASSTNRGPTVAEAFF. The CDR3 DNA reads TGTGCCAGCAGCACGAACAGGGGACCCACCGTCGCTGAAGCTTTCTTT.

The chain uses TRBV29-1 and TRBJ2-3; 8 nucleotides agree with TRBD1. Germline V lookup: CDR1 SQVTM, CDR2 ANQGSEA. This CDR3 comprises 13 residues. The chain's CDR3 is CTAQGALSDTQYF. The CDR3 DNA reads as TGCACCGCCCAGGGGGCTTTGTCAGATACGCAGTATTTT.

In this sample, this clone turned up a few times. This sequence joins TRBV15 and TRBJ1-3, with TRBD1 matching 9 bases. This CDR3 contains 13 residues. Germline CDR1 and CDR2: LNHNV and YYDKDF (reference sequence). Trimming cost V 6 bases and J 8 bases; bases outside gene matches: 5. This CDR3 is CATRGTGIDTIYF. The CDR3 DNA reads as TGTGCCACCAGAGGGACAGGGATAGACACCATATATTTT.

The table lists this clone with a few counts. The chain uses TRBV28 and TRBJ1-6; unclear D gene. The ends were cut back, 6 bases at V and 6 bases at J, with 21 bases in the middle. Germline V gene sequence: CDR1 MDHEN, CDR2 SYDVKM. The CDR3 runs to 17 residues. CDR3 in amino acids: CASSDNGGSQTNSPLHF. As DNA, the CDR3 is TGTGCCAGCAGCGACAATGGCGGGTCACAGACTAATTCACCCCTCCACTTT.

The chain uses TRBV11-2 and TRBJ2-1; D unresolved. Trimming cost V 1 base and J 1 base, with 8 bases left between them. This CDR3 is built from 15 residues. Germline V gives CDR1 SGHAT, CDR2 FQNNGV. The CDR3 coding sequence is TGTGCCAGCAGCTTAGGTGGCATTTCCTACAATGAGCAGTTCTTC. Translating gives CASSLGGISYNEQFF.

The rearrangement links TRBV20-1 to TRBJ2-7, with 7 bases lining up with TRBD2. Germline V gives CDR1 DFQATT, CDR2 SNEGSKA (reference sequence). The length of the CDR3 is 11 residues. With V trimmed by 3 bases and J by 7 bases, 3 bases remained unmatched. The CDR3 region is CSASGRREQYF. CDR3 in DNA: TGCAGTGCTAGCGGGAGGAGGGAGCAGTACTTC.

The rearrangement links TRBV4-1 to TRBJ2-1, with TRBD2 matching over 8 bases. Germline CDR1 is MGHRA and CDR2 is YSYEKL. The CDR3 spans 15 residues. J lost 1 base, V lost 4 bases, and 3 bases had no gene match. The CDR3 nucleotides read TGCGCCAGCAGCCCAGCGGGAGTTTCCTACAATGAGCAGTTCTTC. Amino acids: CASSPAGVSYNEQFF.

The V call is TRBV27, the J call TRBJ2-1; D is perhaps TRBD2 (5 bases). Germline V gene lookup returns CDR1 MNHEY and CDR2 SMNVEV (reference sequence). Between the trimmed V and J ends, which lost 2 bases and 7 bases, there was a span of 12 bases. CDR3 length equals 14 residues. The CDR3 here is CASSLSRLANEQFF. The CDR3 bases are TGTGCCAGCAGTTTAAGCCGTCTAGCAAATGAGCAGTTCTTC.

V is TRBV28 and J is TRBJ2-7; 7 bases fit TRBD2. With 11 bases clipped from V and 2 bases from J, the junction kept 6 bases outside the gene matches. CDR1 is MDHEN, CDR2 SYDVKM, per germline. The CDR3 totals 12 residues. CDR3 amino acids: CASRRGAYEQYF. CDR3 DNA: TGTGCCTCCCGCCGGGGGGCCTACGAGCAGTACTTC.

The chain employs TRBV30 and TRBJ2-2; tentatively, D is TRBD2 (6 bases). Germline V gene data show CDR1 as GTSNPN and CDR2 as SVGIG (reference sequence). CDR3 length: 13 amino acids. V dropped 3 bases and J dropped 3 bases, with 8 bases sitting between them. This CDR3 is CAWSRDYTGELFF. The CDR3 DNA sequence: TGTGCCTGGAGCCGGGACTACACCGGGGAGCTGTTTTTT.

This chain uses TRBV28 with TRBJ1-5, with D maybe TRBD1 (5 bases). The CDR3 has 18 amino acids. CDR1 MDHEN and CDR2 SYDVKM come from the germline V gene. Trimming cost V 8 bases and J 0 bases, with 23 bases left between them. Here the CDR3 DNA reads TGTGCCAGCCCCGCTCCAGGGCTACTGTGGGATAGCAATCAGCCCCAGCATTTT. Protein: CASPAPGLLWDSNQPQHF.

This chain links TRBV11-2 with TRBJ2-7; 9 nucleotides match TRBD2. Germline trimming cut 1 base from V and 6 bases from J; bases unmatched to any gene: 7. The germline V gene has CDR1 SGHAT and CDR2 FQNNGV. This CDR3 spans 15 amino acids. The CDR3 protein is CASSLAGGRASEQYF. In DNA form, the CDR3 reads TGTGCCAGCAGCTTAGCGGGCGGGAGGGCCAGCGAGCAGTACTTC. Looking up the rest from reference TRBV11-2 and TRBJ2-7 gives the full variable domain: EAGVAQSPRYKIIEKRQSVAFWCNPISGHATLYWYQQILGQGPKLLIQFQNNGVVDDSQLPKDRFSAERLKGVDSTLKIQPAKLEDSAVYLCASSLAGGRASEQYFGPGTRLTVT.